This T cell receptor (beta chain) comes out of a study of T cell responses to AZD1222 COVID-19 vaccine. Findings of the study overall: Sampling captured repertoires only after the peak T cell response. Baseline testing showed seropositivity in only six or seven AZD1222 recipients. Most donors were white British and more were female, and clonal diversity was possibly underestimated.

The method was immunoSEQ multiplex PCR; TCRdb's version includes in-frame clones alone and lacks a portion of them. In the table there are about 56,000 clones, around 90% of which are singletons. The CDR3 is made up of 14 amino acids. With 6 bases removed from V and 3 bases from J, the gap between germline ends came to 11 bases. Germline V lookup: CDR1 MNHEY, CDR2 SVGAGI. Comment on this clone: What it binds is not known.

The gene calls are TRBV6-5 and TRBJ1-4; no reliable D call. Sequenced here: peripheral blood, sampled on day 0 of AZD1222 vaccination. The clonotype originates from an adult in good health. CDR3 coding DNA: TGTGCCAGCAGCACCGGGCCTTCTAATGAAAAACTGTTTTTT. It encodes CASSTGPSNEKLFF.